This T cell receptor beta chain was found in a study of blood T cell repertoires in COVID-19. CDR1 is SGHTA and CDR2 is FQGNSA in the germline V gene. This CDR3 spans 13 amino acids. Points on this clone: At one of its ends the junction is not consistent with the germline gene, which may arise from a read error.

TCRdb keeps only in-frame clones here, not all; method: immunoSEQ multiplex PCR. Among about 130,000 clones listed, approximately 79% were seen once. The TCR was taken from a middle-aged man with acute COVID-19. Sequenced material: PBMCs or T cells enriched from blood (not recorded which). The chain is built from TRBV7-2 and TRBJ2-7; D is unresolved. The CDR3 coding sequence is TGTGCCAGCAGTTTAGAGTTTTCAGGAGAGCAGTACTTC. Translating gives CASSLEFSGEQYF.